This T cell receptor (beta chain) comes out of a study of T-cell memory formation after mild COVID-19. At the level of the study: There were largely donor-specific TCR clusters.

This clonotype was counted ten times or more. What it binds is unknown. It was 5'RACE with constant-segment primers that produced the TCR alpha and TCR beta cDNA libraries, which carried sample barcodes and UMIs. TCRdb reanalysed the 5' RACE reads using MiXCR and keeps one entry per CDR3 protein. The data hold almost 45,000 distinct CDR3 sequences, with over 6.5% observed a single time. Study-wide results and limits: From day 15 to 85, contracting clones were balanced between CD4 and CD8, whereas later expanders leaned toward CD4+. Mainly CM and EM harbored the contracting CD4+ clones; mainly EMRA harbored the CD8+ ones.

CDR1 is LGHDT and CDR2 is YNNKEL in the germline V gene (reference sequence). The ends lost 4 bases at V and 4 bases at J; junction bases unmatched: 3. The CDR3 has 14 residues. The chain recombines TRBV3-1 with TRBJ2-1, with 8 nucleotides matching TRBD1. The clonotype originates from an adult who had mild COVID-19 (a few samples of this study predate the infection). Cell type and time point are not known. Sequenced: PBMCs or a T cell subset sorted from them (not recorded which). The CDR3 sequence is CASSRGQAYNEQFF. CDR3 coding DNA: TGTGCCAGCAGCCGGGGACAGGCGTACAATGAGCAGTTCTTC.